One sample yielded the 29 T cell receptor beta chains listed below, sequenced in a study of siplizumab effects on memory and regulatory T cells. Profiled with immunoSEQ multiplex PCR; TCRdb holds only in-frame clones, not every one. This table has some 100,000 clones, more than 85% appearing once. The sequenced material came from CD4+ T cells sorted from blood. The source is a human donor in good health. Some clones in this sample may be carry-over from other donors' samples.

The rearrangement joins TRBV19 to TRBJ2-1; no clear D gene. The V gene's germline CDR1 is LNHDA and CDR2 SQIVND (reference sequence). The CDR3 runs 13 residues. Deletions cut 3 bases from V and 5 bases from J, with 8 bases between. This CDR3 reads CASSISWNNEQFF. The CDR3 nucleotides are TGTGCCAGTAGTATCAGCTGGAACAATGAGCAGTTCTTC.

This chain links TRBV7-8 with TRBJ1-4, with D possibly being TRBD1 (5 bases). In germline, CDR1 is SGHVS, CDR2 FQNEAQ. V was trimmed by 5 bases and J by 2 bases, leaving 18 bases between them. The CDR3 sequence is 17 residues long. The CDR3 loop reads CASSPQPGFMTNEKLFF. The CDR3 bases are TGTGCCAGCAGCCCCCAGCCAGGGTTTATGACTAATGAAAAACTGTTTTTT.

In its sample, this clone was seen once. The chain carries TRBV19 and TRBJ2-4; D is uncertain. Trimming left V 7 bases short and J 1 base short, with 14 bases between. Germline V CDR1 and CDR2: LNHDA, SQIVND (reference sequence). This CDR3 region has 15 residues. Written as DNA, the CDR3 is TGTGCCAGTAAGGGAACCCTTGTGGCCAAAAACATTCAGTACTTC. Protein: CASKGTLVAKNIQYF.

CDR3 residues: CASSLAGTGADYGYTF. The CDR3 DNA reads TGTGCCAGCAGCTTAGCGGGAACAGGGGCAGACTATGGCTACACCTTC. This chain joins TRBV7-6 and TRBJ1-2; 7 nucleotides agree with TRBD1. Trimming cost V 0 bases and J 3 bases; bases outside gene matches: 7. The V gene's germline CDR1 is SGHVS and CDR2 FNYEAQ. The CDR3 is made up of 16 amino acids.

The chain links TRBV28 to TRBJ2-7, with 7 positions matching TRBD1. V trimming: 6 bases; J trimming: 2 bases; junction bases outside the gene matches: 7. Germline V gene lookup returns CDR1 MDHEN and CDR2 SYDVKM. The CDR3 spans 14 residues. The CDR3 nucleotides read TGTGCCAGCAGCTCCGGGACAGTGCCCTACGAGCAGTACTTC. Translation gives CASSSGTVPYEQYF. Full variable domain (outside the CDR3, taken from reference TRBV28 and TRBJ2-7): DVKVTQSSRYLVKRTGEKVFLECVQDMDHENMFWYRQDPGLGLRLIYFSYDVKMKEKGDIPEGYSVSREKKERFSLILESASTNQTSMYLCASSSGTVPYEQYFGPGTRLTVT.

The gene calls are TRBV5-4 and TRBJ2-7; D possibly uses TRBD1 or TRBD2 (6 bases each). Germline CDR1 reads SGHNT; CDR2 reads YYREEE (reference sequence). The CDR3 has 17 residues. V was pared by 0 bases and J by 2 bases, with 18 bases between. CDR3 region: CASSLVGVGGRPYEQYF. In DNA form, the CDR3 reads TGTGCCAGCAGCTTGGTGGGAGTAGGGGGGAGACCCTACGAGCAGTACTTC.

The chain couples TRBV11-2 to TRBJ2-1; D remains unclear. Looked up from germline, CDR1 is SGHAT and CDR2 is FQNNGV. Trimming took off 5 bases at V and 9 bases at J, with 14 bases between the two ends. The CDR3 runs to 13 residues. CDR3 residues: CASSPQALGEQFF. The DNA of the CDR3 is TGTGCCAGCAGCCCGCAGGCCCTCGGTGAGCAGTTCTTC.

Concerning this clone itself: Other nucleotide sequences from this sample produce the same CDR3. This rearrangement joins TRBV5-1 to TRBJ2-5; TRBD1 aligns across 7 bases. The CDR3 contains 13 residues. With 4 bases clipped from V and 2 bases from J, the junction kept 2 bases outside the gene matches. Germline CDR1 SGHRS, CDR2 YFSETQ. For the CDR3, the DNA is TGCGCCAGCAGCCCGGGACAGCAAGAGACCCAGTACTTC. Encoded protein: CASSPGQQETQYF.

The chain employs TRBV14 and TRBJ1-5; D gene unclear. V was clipped by 6 bases and J by 6 bases, with 9 bases between them. Germline CDR1 reads SGHDN; CDR2 reads FVKESK. The CDR3 loop spans 12 amino acids. Written as DNA, the CDR3 is TGTGCCAGCAGGGGAAAGGCTCAGCCCCAGCATTTT. Translation gives CASRGKAQPQHF.

The V call is TRBV6-6, the J call TRBJ1-2, with 10 bases matching TRBD1. The CDR3 has 16 residues. With V trimmed by 0 bases and J by 8 bases, 9 bases remained unmatched. CDR1 and CDR2 (germline): MNHNY, SVGAGI (reference sequence). The CDR3 nucleotides read TGTGCCAGCAGTTACTCGAACACTGGACAGGGGGAGGGCTACACCTTC. Translated: CASSYSNTGQGEGYTF.

The chain employs TRBV6-6 and TRBJ2-7; D uncertain. Germline loops: CDR1 MNHNY, CDR2 SVGAGI (reference sequence). Deletions cut 6 bases from V and 0 bases from J, with 15 bases between. This CDR3 is built from 15 residues. The CDR3 region is CASSTDARSSYEQYF. CDR3 nucleotides: TGTGCCAGCAGCACGGACGCCAGGAGCTCCTACGAGCAGTACTTC.

The chain's CDR3 is CASSRVEMGEQYF. Here the CDR3 DNA reads TGTGCCAGCAGTCGCGTGGAAATGGGGGAGCAGTACTTC. The chain joins TRBV6-6 to TRBJ2-7; no firm D call. V was trimmed by 5 bases and J by 7 bases, leaving 15 bases between them. The CDR3 is 13 amino acids. Germline assignment: CDR1 MNHNY and CDR2 SVGAGI (reference sequence).

The chain joins TRBV28 to TRBJ2-3; D ambiguous. Trimming removed 3 bases from V and 4 bases from J, with 11 bases in between. CDR3 length equals 14 residues. The germline V gene encodes CDR1 MDHEN and CDR2 SYDVKM. CDR3 nucleotide sequence: TGTGCCAGCAGTTTGGTGGGTTCCGCAGATACGCAGTATTTT. Translated: CASSLVGSADTQYF.

The gene calls are TRBV5-8 and TRBJ2-3, with 12 bases matching TRBD2. Germline assignment: CDR1 SGHTS and CDR2 YDEGEE. V dropped 0 bases and J dropped 6; count of bases not matched to a gene: 8. This CDR3 has 17 amino acids. The CDR3 sequence is CASSLASTSGSRDTQYF. In DNA, the CDR3 is TGTGCCAGCAGCTTGGCCTCGACTAGCGGGAGTAGGGATACGCAGTATTTT.

The rearrangement uses TRBV7-3 and TRBJ2-2; D might be TRBD1 or TRBD2, each matching 5 bases. The germline V gene has CDR1 SGHTA and CDR2 FQGTGA. The CDR3 is made up of 18 amino acids. V was trimmed by 5 bases and J by 5 bases, leaving 24 bases between them. CDR3 bases: TGTGCCAGCAGCCTCGGTGGCTCTAGGGGAGTCCTAACCGGGGAGCTGTTTTTT. Translating gives CASSLGGSRGVLTGELFF. The complete variable domain, with remaining parts taken from reference TRBV7-3 and TRBJ2-2, reads GAGVSQTPSNKVTEKGKYVELRCDPISGHTALYWYRQSLGQGPEFLIYFQGTGAADDSGLPNDRFFAVRPEGSVSTLKIQRTERGDSAVYLCASSLGGSRGVLTGELFFGEGSRLTVL.

V and J are TRBV6-1 and TRBJ2-5, with D possibly being TRBD2 (6 bases). Trimming took 7 bases from V and 13 from J, leaving 22 bases between them. This CDR3 spans 13 amino acids. Germline CDR1 is MNHNS and CDR2 is SASEGT. As DNA, the CDR3 is TGTGCCAGCACTCAATCAGGGACTCCAAACCCGTACTTC. It yields the protein CASTQSGTPNPYF.

The chain couples TRBV12-5 to TRBJ1-3; D is ambiguous. The V gene's germline CDR1 is LGHNT and CDR2 FRNRAP. This CDR3 contains 17 residues. The germline V and J ends were trimmed by 0 bases and 4 bases, with 16 bases remaining between them. The CDR3 region is CASGLVLVGTLGNTIYF. CDR3 in DNA: TGTGCTAGTGGTTTGGTATTGGTAGGAACTCTCGGAAACACCATATATTTT.

The V and J genes are TRBV5-1 and TRBJ1-3; D is unresolved. The CDR3 is made up of 17 amino acids. CDR1 and CDR2 (germline): SGHRS, YFSETQ. Trimming took off 1 base at V and 0 bases at J, with 14 bases between the two ends. The CDR3 DNA follows: TGCGCCAGCAGCTTGAGCATTGGGGATAGCTCTGGAAACACCATATATTTT. Translation gives CASSLSIGDSSGNTIYF.

The chain recombines TRBV28 with TRBJ1-4, with 8 bases fitting TRBD1. The germline V gene has CDR1 MDHEN and CDR2 SYDVKM. The CDR3 extends over 15 amino acids. V lost 3 bases, J lost 6 bases, and 6 bases stayed unmatched. CDR3 loop: CASSFTRGRDEKLFF. The CDR3 nucleotides are TGTGCCAGCAGTTTCACCAGGGGGCGGGATGAAAAACTGTTTTTT.

V and J are TRBV7-3 and TRBJ2-3; 8 bases line up with TRBD2. From germline, CDR1 is SGHTA and CDR2 FQGTGA. The CDR3 runs 15 residues. The V and J ends lost 4 bases and 4 bases, in that order; junction bases with no gene match: 7. The CDR3 sequence is CASSSVAGIPDTQYF. In DNA form, the CDR3 reads TGTGCCAGCAGCTCAGTAGCGGGAATCCCAGATACGCAGTATTTT.

The V call is TRBV7-9, the J call TRBJ2-7, with 7 bases that match TRBD2. The CDR3 consists of 14 residues. Germline trimming cut 6 bases from V and 7 bases from J; bases unmatched to any gene: 12. Per germline, CDR1 SEHNR and CDR2 FQNEAQ (reference sequence). The CDR3 DNA is TGTGCCAGCAGTCAAAGGCTGGGGGAGGGGGAGCAGTACTTC. Its translation: CASSQRLGEGEQYF.

V gene TRBV6-6 combines with J gene TRBJ2-3; D may be TRBD1 (6 bases). The ends were cut back, 4 bases at V and 11 bases at J, with 19 bases in the middle. The CDR3 spans 14 residues. Germline CDR1 is MNHNY and CDR2 is SVGAGI (reference sequence). This chain's CDR3 is CASSSVIQGNGQYF. CDR3 nucleotides: TGTGCCAGCAGTTCAGTAATACAGGGAAACGGGCAGTATTTT.

V and J are TRBV5-1 and TRBJ2-7; 8 bases are a match to TRBD2. This CDR3 comprises 13 residues. The germline CDR1 and CDR2 sequences are SGHRS and YFSETQ. V was pared by 4 bases and J by 5 bases, with 5 bases of the junction left unmatched. CDR3 coding DNA: TGCGCCAGCAGCCATAGCGGGAAGGACGAGCAGTACTTC. It yields the protein CASSHSGKDEQYF.

This clone has a single count. The CDR3 nucleotides read TGTGCCTGGAGCGCGGGGCTGCAGACCCTAAACACCATATATTTT. It translates to CAWSAGLQTLNTIYF. The rearrangement uses TRBV30 and TRBJ1-3, with D perhaps TRBD1 (5 bases). The CDR3 length is 15 residues. V lost 3 bases and J 6 bases, leaving 18 bases between the germline ends. The germline gives CDR1 GTSNPN, CDR2 SVGIG (reference sequence).

A single count supports this clone. V is TRBV7-8 and J is TRBJ2-5; 11 bases fit TRBD2. J gave up 2 bases and V 3 bases, and 2 bases lay outside the gene matches. Germline V lookup: CDR1 SGHVS, CDR2 FQNEAQ. The CDR3 sequence is 15 residues long. The CDR3 coding sequence is TGTGCCAGCAGCTTGGGACTAGCGGCACAAGAGACCCAGTACTTC. It codes for CASSLGLAAQETQYF.

The chain is built from TRBV19 and TRBJ1-1; D uncertain. The CDR3 length is 14 residues. Germline-derived CDR1 and CDR2 are LNHDA and SQIVND (reference sequence). The V end lost 6 bases, the J end lost 2 bases, and 13 bases lay between the germline ends. CDR3 residues: CASRRGSANTEAFF. The CDR3 DNA sequence: TGTGCCAGTAGACGAGGTTCAGCAAACACTGAAGCTTTCTTT.

The CDR3 reads CASGHGRDQPQHF. DNA of the CDR3: TGTGCCAGTGGACACGGGAGAGATCAGCCCCAGCATTTT. J is TRBJ1-5 and V is TRBV19, with a weak D call TRBD1 (5 bases). CDR3 size: 13 residues. The V gene lost 8 bases and the J gene lost 5 bases, with 13 bases spanning the gap. CDR1 and CDR2 from the germline V gene are LNHDA and SQIVND (reference sequence).

This chain joins TRBV19 and TRBJ1-1; D is undetermined. V lost 6 bases and J 1 base, leaving 6 bases between the germline ends. The CDR3 is 12 residues long. The germline CDR1 and CDR2 sequences are LNHDA and SQIVND (reference sequence). The CDR3 DNA sequence: TGTGCCAGTAGGAGTCCGAACACTGAAGCTTTCTTT. It encodes CASRSPNTEAFF.

The genes are TRBV7-2 and TRBJ2-7; D gene unclear. V lost 5 bases and J 3 bases, leaving 8 bases between the germline ends. The germline gives CDR1 SGHTA, CDR2 FQGNSA. The CDR3 totals 12 residues. The CDR3 sequence: CASSQLSYEQYF. DNA for the CDR3: TGTGCCAGCAGCCAACTGAGCTACGAGCAGTACTTC.